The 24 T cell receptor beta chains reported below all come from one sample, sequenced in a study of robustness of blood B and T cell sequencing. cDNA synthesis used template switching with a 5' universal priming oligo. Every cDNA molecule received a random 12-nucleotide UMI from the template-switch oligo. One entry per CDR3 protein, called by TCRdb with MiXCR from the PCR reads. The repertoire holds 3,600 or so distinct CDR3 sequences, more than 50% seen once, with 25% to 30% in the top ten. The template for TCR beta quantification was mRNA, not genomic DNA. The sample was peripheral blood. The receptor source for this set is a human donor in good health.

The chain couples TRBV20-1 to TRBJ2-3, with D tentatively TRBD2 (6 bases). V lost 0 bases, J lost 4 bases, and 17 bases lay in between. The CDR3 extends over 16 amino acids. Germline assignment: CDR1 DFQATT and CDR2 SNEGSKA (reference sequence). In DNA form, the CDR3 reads TGCAGTGCTAGAGATGGAACGTGGCGGGGAGCAGATACGCAGTATTTT. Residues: CSARDGTWRGADTQYF.

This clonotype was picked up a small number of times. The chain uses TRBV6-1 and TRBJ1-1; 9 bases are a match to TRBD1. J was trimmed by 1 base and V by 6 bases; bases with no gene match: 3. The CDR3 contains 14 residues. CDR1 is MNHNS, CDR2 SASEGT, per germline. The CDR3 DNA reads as TGTGCCAGCAGGCACAGGGGGCAGAACACTGAAGCTTTCTTT. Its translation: CASRHRGQNTEAFF.

CDR3 region: CASSTLRDRGQEFF. As DNA, the CDR3 is TGTGCCAGCAGTACACTACGGGACAGGGGTCAGGAGTTCTTC. The V and J genes are TRBV12-3 or TRBV12-4 and TRBJ2-1, with 10 bases fitting TRBD1. The CDR3 runs 14 residues. The V gene end was trimmed by 5 bases and the J gene end by 14 bases; junction bases not matched to a gene: 12.

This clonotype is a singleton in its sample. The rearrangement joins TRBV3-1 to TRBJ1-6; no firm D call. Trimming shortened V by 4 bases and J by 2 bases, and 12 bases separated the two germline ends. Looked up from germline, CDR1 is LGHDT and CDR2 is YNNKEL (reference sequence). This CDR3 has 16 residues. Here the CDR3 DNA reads TGTGCCAGCAGCCCCGAGATGACACCCTATAATTCACCCCTCCACTTT. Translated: CASSPEMTPYNSPLHF.

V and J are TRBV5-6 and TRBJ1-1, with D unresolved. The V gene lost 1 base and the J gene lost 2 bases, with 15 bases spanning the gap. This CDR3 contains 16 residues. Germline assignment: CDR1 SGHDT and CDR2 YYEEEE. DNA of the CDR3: TGTGCCAGCAGCTTGTATAGGGTCTTGGCCAACACTGAAGCTTTCTTT. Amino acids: CASSLYRVLANTEAFF. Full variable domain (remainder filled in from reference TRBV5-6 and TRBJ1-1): DAGVTQSPTHLIKTRGQQVTLRCSPKSGHDTVSWYQQALGQGPQFIFQYYEEEERQRGNFPDRFSGHQFPNYSSELNVNALLLGDSALYLCASSLYRVLANTEAFFGQGTRLTVV.

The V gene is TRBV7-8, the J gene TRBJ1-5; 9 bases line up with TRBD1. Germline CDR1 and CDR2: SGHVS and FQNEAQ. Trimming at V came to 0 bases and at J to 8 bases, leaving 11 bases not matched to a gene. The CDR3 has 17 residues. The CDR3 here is CASSLAGGTGFVEPQHF. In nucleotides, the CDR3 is TGTGCCAGCAGCTTAGCGGGGGGGACAGGGTTCGTTGAGCCCCAGCATTTT.

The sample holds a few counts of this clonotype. CDR3 coding DNA: TGTGCCAGCAGTTTACGGGGAGGGAACTACGAGCAGTACTTC. This sequence encodes CASSLRGGNYEQYF. The chain links TRBV12-3 or TRBV12-4 to TRBJ2-7; TRBD2 aligns across 7 bases. This CDR3 is built from 14 residues. J lost 3 bases, V lost 2 bases, and 4 bases had no gene match.

Written as DNA, the CDR3 is TGTGCCTGGAGTGTCTACCATTCAAATACCAACTACGAGCAGTACTTC. This sequence encodes CAWSVYHSNTNYEQYF. The genes are TRBV30 and TRBJ2-7; D ambiguous. V was trimmed by 0 bases and J by 3 bases, leaving 18 bases between them. The CDR3 extends over 16 amino acids. CDR1 is GTSNPN and CDR2 is SVGIG in the germline V gene (reference sequence).

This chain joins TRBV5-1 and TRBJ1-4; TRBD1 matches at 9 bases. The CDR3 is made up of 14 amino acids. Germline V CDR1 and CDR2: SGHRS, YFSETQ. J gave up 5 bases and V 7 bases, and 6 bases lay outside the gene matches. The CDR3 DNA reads TGCGCCAGCGGTCCCGGGACAGGGAATGAAAAACTGTTTTTT. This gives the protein CASGPGTGNEKLFF.

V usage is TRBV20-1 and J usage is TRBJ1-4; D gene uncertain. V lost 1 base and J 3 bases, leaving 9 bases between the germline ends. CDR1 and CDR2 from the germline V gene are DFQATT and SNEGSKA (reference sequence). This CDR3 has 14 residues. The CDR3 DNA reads TGCAGTGCTAGAGCGGGGTTGGCTAATGAAAAACTGTTTTTT. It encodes CSARAGLANEKLFF.

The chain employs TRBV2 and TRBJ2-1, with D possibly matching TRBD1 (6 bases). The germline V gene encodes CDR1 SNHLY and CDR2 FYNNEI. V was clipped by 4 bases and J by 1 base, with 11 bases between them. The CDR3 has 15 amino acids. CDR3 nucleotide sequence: TGTGCCAGCAGTGGAAGACAGGTATCCTACAATGAGCAGTTCTTC. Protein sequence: CASSGRQVSYNEQFF.

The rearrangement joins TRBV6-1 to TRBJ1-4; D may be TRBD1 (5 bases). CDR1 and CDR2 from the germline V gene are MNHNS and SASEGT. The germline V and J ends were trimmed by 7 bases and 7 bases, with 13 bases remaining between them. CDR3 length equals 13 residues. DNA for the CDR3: TGTGCCAGCAAATGGACAAGCAGTGAAAAACTGTTTTTT. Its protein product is CASKWTSSEKLFF.

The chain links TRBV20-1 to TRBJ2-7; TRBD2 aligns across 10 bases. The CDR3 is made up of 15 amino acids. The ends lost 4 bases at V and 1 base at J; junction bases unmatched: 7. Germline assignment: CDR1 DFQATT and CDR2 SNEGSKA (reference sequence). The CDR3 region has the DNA TGCAGTGCTAATGTAGGGACTAGCGTTTCCTACGAGCAGTACTTC. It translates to CSANVGTSVSYEQYF.

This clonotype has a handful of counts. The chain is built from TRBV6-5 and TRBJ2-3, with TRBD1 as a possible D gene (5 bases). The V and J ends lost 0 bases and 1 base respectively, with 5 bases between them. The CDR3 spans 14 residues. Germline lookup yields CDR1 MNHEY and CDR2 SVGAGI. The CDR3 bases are TGTGCCAGCAGTTACTCGACAGGCACAGATACGCAGTATTTT. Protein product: CASSYSTGTDTQYF.

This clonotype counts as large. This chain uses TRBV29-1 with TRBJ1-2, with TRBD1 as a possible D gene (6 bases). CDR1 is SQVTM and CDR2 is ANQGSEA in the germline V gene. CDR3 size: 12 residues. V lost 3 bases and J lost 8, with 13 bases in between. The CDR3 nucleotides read TGCAGCGTTGACGAACAGGGTGGAGGCTACACCTTC. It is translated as CSVDEQGGGYTF.

CDR3 sequence: CASSGGQTNANTEAFF. Written as DNA, the CDR3 is TGCGCCAGCAGCGGGGGACAGACGAACGCCAACACTGAAGCTTTCTTT. The genes are TRBV5-1 and TRBJ1-1; 7 bases agree with TRBD1. Germline V gives CDR1 SGHRS, CDR2 YFSETQ. This CDR3 comprises 16 residues. The J segment lost 2 bases and the V segment lost 4 bases, leaving 11 bases of the junction unmatched.

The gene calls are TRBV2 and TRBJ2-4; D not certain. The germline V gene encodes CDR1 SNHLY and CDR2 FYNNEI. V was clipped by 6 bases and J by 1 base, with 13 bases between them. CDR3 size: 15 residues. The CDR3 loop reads CASSRVAEAKNIQYF. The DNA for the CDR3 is TGTGCCAGCAGCAGAGTTGCGGAGGCCAAAAACATTCAGTACTTC.

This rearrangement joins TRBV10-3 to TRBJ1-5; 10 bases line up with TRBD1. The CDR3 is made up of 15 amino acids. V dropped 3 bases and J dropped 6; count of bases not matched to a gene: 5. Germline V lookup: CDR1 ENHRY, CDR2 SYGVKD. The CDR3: CAISDETGGPQPQHF. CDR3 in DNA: TGTGCCATCAGTGACGAGACAGGGGGCCCTCAGCCCCAGCATTTT.

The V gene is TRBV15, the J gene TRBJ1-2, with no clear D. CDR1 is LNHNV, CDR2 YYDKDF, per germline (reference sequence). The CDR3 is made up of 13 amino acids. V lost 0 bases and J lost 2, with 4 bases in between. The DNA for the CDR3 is TGTGCCACCAGCAGAGACGGCAACTATGGCTACACCTTC. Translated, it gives CATSRDGNYGYTF.

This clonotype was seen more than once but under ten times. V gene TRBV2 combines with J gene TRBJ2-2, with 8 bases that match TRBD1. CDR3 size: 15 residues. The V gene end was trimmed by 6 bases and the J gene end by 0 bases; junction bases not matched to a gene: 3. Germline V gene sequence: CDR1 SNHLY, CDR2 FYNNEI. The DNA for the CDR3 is TGTGCCAGCAGGGAGACAGGGGCGAACACCGGGGAGCTGTTTTTT. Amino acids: CASRETGANTGELFF.

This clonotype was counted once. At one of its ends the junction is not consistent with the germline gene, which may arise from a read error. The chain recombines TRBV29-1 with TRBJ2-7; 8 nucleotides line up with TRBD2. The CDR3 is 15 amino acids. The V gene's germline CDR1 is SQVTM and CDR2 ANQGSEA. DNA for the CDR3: TGCAGCGTTGGATCACTAGCGGAAATTTCCTACGAGCAGCACTTC. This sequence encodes CSVGSLAEISYEQHF.

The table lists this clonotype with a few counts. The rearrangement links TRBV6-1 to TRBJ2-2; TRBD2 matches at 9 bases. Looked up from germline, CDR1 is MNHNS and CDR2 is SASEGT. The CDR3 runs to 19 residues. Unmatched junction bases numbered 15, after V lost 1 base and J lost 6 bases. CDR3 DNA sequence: TGTGCCAGCAGTGAAGAAGGCGGGGGGGCCCGACTAGCGGCCGGGGAGCTGTTTTTT. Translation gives CASSEEGGGARLAAGELFF.

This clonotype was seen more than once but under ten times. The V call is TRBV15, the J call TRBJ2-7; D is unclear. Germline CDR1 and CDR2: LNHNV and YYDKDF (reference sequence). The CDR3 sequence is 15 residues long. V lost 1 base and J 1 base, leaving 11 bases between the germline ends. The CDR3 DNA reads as TGTGCCACCAGCAGAGGGCCAGGCGGTTCCTACGAGCAGTACTTC. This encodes CATSRGPGGSYEQYF. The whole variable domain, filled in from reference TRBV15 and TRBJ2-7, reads DAMVIQNPRYQVTQFGKPVTLSCSQTLNHNVMYWYQQKSSQAPKLLFHYYDKDFNNEADTPDNFQSRRPNTSFCFLDIRSPGLGDTAMYLCATSRGPGGSYEQYFGPGTRLTVT.

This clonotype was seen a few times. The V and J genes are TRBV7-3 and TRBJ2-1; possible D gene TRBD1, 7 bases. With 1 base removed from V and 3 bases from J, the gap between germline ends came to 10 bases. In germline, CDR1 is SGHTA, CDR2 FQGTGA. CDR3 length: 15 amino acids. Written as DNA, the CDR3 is TGTGCCAGCAGCTTAAGACAGGGACTCTACAATGAGCAGTTCTTC. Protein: CASSLRQGLYNEQFF.